This section outlines one TCR beta chain sequence together with its context. Its antigen is not known. Sample time point: patch test 1, 2 weeks after DPC sensitization. As for treatment: therapeutic diphenylcyclopropenone sensitization with weekly scalp DPC. The record originates from a study of human T cells and chemical hapten exposure. Study-level background: After 6 days, upper back 0.01% DPC patch tests were scored. Study-level findings and limits: Relative to control repertoires, expanded TCRs gave rise to significantly more large CDR3 similarity clusters.

The CDR3 extends over 14 amino acids. In germline, CDR1 is SGDLS, CDR2 YYNGEE. The V end was cut by 7 bases, the J end by 7 bases, with 17 bases between. Single cDNA molecules in the library carried unique molecular identifiers attached during preparation. In TCRdb, the RACE reads were re-called with MiXCR into one record per CDR3 protein. Among around 100,000 distinct CDR3 sequences listed, 9.5% to 12% were seen once. The source was whole blood, collected in connection with sensitization to the hapten diphenylcyclopropenone (DPC). This clonotype originated in a woman in her 40s with alopecia areata. Some clones in this sample may be carry-over from other donors' samples. V usage is TRBV9 and J usage is TRBJ2-2, with D possibly TRBD2 on 5 matching bases. The CDR3: CASSGLALDGELFF. The CDR3 bases are TGTGCCAGCTCCGGTCTAGCCCTCGACGGGGAGCTGTTTTTT.